This section outlines one TCR beta chain sequence together with its context. The antigen is not known. The data are from a study of cytomegalovirus exposure and HLA in healthy donors. Points from the study as a whole: Testing in vitro showed a few CMV-associated chains specific for CMV antigens. For most TCR sequences rarity was the rule, although some public TCRs occurred in many donors.

The CDR3 is 16 residues long. V was trimmed by 4 bases and J by 2 bases, leaving 18 bases between them. CDR1 and CDR2 from the germline V gene are SGHRS and YFSETQ. Method: immunoSEQ multiplex PCR; TCRdb's copy keeps in-frame clones and lacks some. The table records around 250,000 clones, 90% of them present only once. Source material: PBMCs. The sequence was obtained from a young woman in good health and CMV-seronegative. This chain joins TRBV5-1 and TRBJ2-5; D possibly corresponds to TRBD2 (5 bases). The CDR3 region has the DNA TGCGCCAGCAGCGGATCCCCAGGAGCGGTACAAGAGACCCAGTACTTC. Translating gives CASSGSPGAVQETQYF.